The 20 T cell receptor beta chains presented below share a single source sample, sequenced in a study of T-cell memory formation after mild COVID-19. MiXCR was run by TCRdb on the 5' RACE reads, yielding one entry per CDR3 protein. This repertoire shows roughly 160,000 distinct CDR3 sequences, around 10% found once; its top ten account for approximately 3.8%. The sequencing input was PBMCs or a T cell subset sorted from them (not recorded which). All receptors derive from a man aged 18 to 29 who had mild COVID-19 (a few samples of this study predate the infection). Cell type and time point are not known.

There are a few counts of this clonotype. V gene TRBV7-3 combines with J gene TRBJ1-1; D is perhaps TRBD1 (5 bases). V was clipped by 1 base and J by 1 base, with 10 bases between them. Germline CDR1 SGHTA, CDR2 FQGTGA. The CDR3 extends over 15 amino acids. The CDR3 DNA reads as TGTGCCAGCAGCTTAATGAGCCAGGGGAACACTGAAGCTTTCTTT. Translation: CASSLMSQGNTEAFF.

This clonotype occurred a few times. The chain is built from TRBV5-1 and TRBJ1-1; tentative D call: TRBD1 (5 bases). The CDR3 has 16 amino acids. Trimming took 1 base from V and 2 from J, leaving 15 bases between them. CDR1 is SGHRS and CDR2 is YFSETQ in the germline V gene. The CDR3 nucleotides read TGCGCCAGCAGCTTGCAGGGACTCTCCGAAAACACTGAAGCTTTCTTT. Its translation is CASSLQGLSENTEAFF.

This clonotype has only a few counts. The V call is TRBV5-1, the J call TRBJ2-2; TRBD1 might be the D (5 bases). Germline CDR1 reads SGHRS; CDR2 reads YFSETQ. The CDR3 has 15 residues. V lost 5 bases, J lost 6 bases, and 17 bases lay in between. This CDR3 is CASRRAGIPPGELFF. In DNA, the CDR3 is TGCGCCAGCAGAAGGGCAGGGATCCCGCCCGGGGAGCTGTTTTTT.

This clonotype was observed many times. The J gene is TRBJ2-4, the V gene TRBV20-1, with D perhaps TRBD1 or TRBD2 (5 bases each). Germline CDR1 DFQATT, CDR2 SNEGSKA (reference sequence). Trimming left V 3 bases short and J 2 bases short, with 8 bases between. CDR3 size: 13 residues. CDR3 region: CSASTGPKNIQYF. For the CDR3, the DNA is TGCAGTGCTAGTACGGGGCCCAAAAACATTCAGTACTTC.

This clonotype was observed a few times. V gene TRBV5-1 combines with J gene TRBJ1-5; D may be TRBD1 (5 bases). Per germline, CDR1 SGHRS and CDR2 YFSETQ. Trimming stripped 0 bases from V and 7 bases from J, with 11 bases between. The CDR3 consists of 14 residues. The CDR3 DNA reads as TGCGCCAGCAGCTTGGGGCCCGGGGCCCAGCCCCAGCATTTT. This codes for CASSLGPGAQPQHF.

This clonotype appeared a few times. The chain links TRBV28 to TRBJ2-3; D is undetermined. CDR3 size: 13 residues. CDR1 is MDHEN, CDR2 SYDVKM, per germline. Trimming removed 4 bases at V and 2 bases at J, with 7 bases between. This CDR3 reads CASSSPVTDTQYF. The CDR3 coding sequence is TGTGCCAGCAGTTCGCCCGTCACAGATACGCAGTATTTT. The full variable domain, completed using reference TRBV28 and TRBJ2-3, is DVKVTQSSRYLVKRTGEKVFLECVQDMDHENMFWYRQDPGLGLRLIYFSYDVKMKEKGDIPEGYSVSREKKERFSLILESASTNQTSMYLCASSSPVTDTQYFGPGTRLTVL.

Remarks on this clonotype: An end of the junction does not agree with germline; a read error may underlie this. V is TRBV9 and J is TRBJ1-2; TRBD1 agrees at 8 bases. Per germline, CDR1 SGDLS and CDR2 YYNGEE. This CDR3 spans 12 amino acids. CDR3 DNA sequence: TGTGACAGCACCTACTACAGGGGGGACTACACCTTC. Its translation: CDSTYYRGDYTF.

CDR3 amino acids: CATSVGTGGPDTQYF. The CDR3 nucleotides read TGTGCCACCAGTGTCGGGACAGGGGGCCCAGATACGCAGTATTTT. V is TRBV24-1 and J is TRBJ2-3; 12 bases line up with TRBD1. This CDR3 has 15 amino acids. Losses at the gene ends were 5 bases for V and 4 bases for J; bases not matched to a gene: 3. Germline loops: CDR1 KGHDR, CDR2 SFDVKD.

This clonotype has just a few counts. This chain connects TRBV12-3 or TRBV12-4 to TRBJ2-7; D call uncertain. Trimming took off 1 base at V and 6 bases at J, with 19 bases between the two ends. This CDR3 region has 16 residues. DNA of the CDR3: TGTGCCAGCAGTTTAGAGAAAGGGCCAGGTCCTACCGAGCAGTACTTC. Its translation: CASSLEKGPGPTEQYF.

The genes are TRBV10-3 and TRBJ2-7, with TRBD2 matching 9 bases. The trim removed 10 bases at V and 2 bases at J, leaving 6 bases unmatched. The CDR3 sequence is 13 residues long. Germline assignment: CDR1 ENHRY and CDR2 SYGVKD. The CDR3 DNA reads as TGTGCCAGCCGCGGGGGGGGTGCCTACGAGCAGTACGTC. This gives the protein CASRGGGAYEQYV.

J is TRBJ2-1 and V is TRBV5-1; D possibly uses TRBD1 or TRBD2 (5 bases each). Trimming took off 0 bases at V and 8 bases at J, with 12 bases between the two ends. This CDR3 comprises 14 residues. CDR1 and CDR2 (germline): SGHRS, YFSETQ. CDR3 nucleotides: TGCGCCAGCAGCTTGGCCGGGGCGAAGGATGAGCAGTTCTTC. Translation: CASSLAGAKDEQFF.

The CDR3 nucleotides are TGCGCCAGCAGCCTCGAGGGTCCTCGGCCCCTCCACTTT. It specifies CASSLEGPRPLHF. This chain uses TRBV5-1 with TRBJ1-6; D ambiguous. V lost 4 bases, J lost 13 bases, and 15 bases lay in between. The CDR3 runs 13 residues. CDR1 and CDR2 (germline): SGHRS, YFSETQ.

The rearrangement links TRBV12-3 or TRBV12-4 to TRBJ1-1, with D possibly matching TRBD1 (5 bases). There are 14 residues in the CDR3. Trimming took off 6 bases at V and 1 base at J, with 12 bases between the two ends. CDR3 region: CASRRRDGNTEAFF. CDR3 bases: TGTGCCAGCAGACGCCGGGACGGGAACACTGAAGCTTTCTTT.

This clonotype showed up just a few times. The chain combines TRBV2 with TRBJ1-2; D unclear. The germline gives CDR1 SNHLY, CDR2 FYNNEI. CDR3 size: 12 residues. Trimming cost V 10 bases and J 0 bases, with 9 bases left between them. CDR3 DNA sequence: TGTGCCACCTCCGAAGCTAACTATGGCTACACCTTC. Protein: CATSEANYGYTF.

About this clonotype itself: The germline gene is not matched at one end of the junction; a read error may be the cause. The V gene is TRBV10-2, the J gene TRBJ2-7; D ambiguous. The CDR3 sequence is 12 residues long. The germline V gene has CDR1 WSHSY and CDR2 SAAADI. The CDR3 nucleotides are TGCGCCAGCCAGGACCAGACCTACGAGCAGCACTTC. This encodes CASQDQTYEQHF.

This clonotype was recorded at least ten times. The gene calls are TRBV6-2 or TRBV6-3 and TRBJ2-3; no clear D. Germline V gene data show CDR1 as MNHEY and CDR2 as SVGEGT. The CDR3 is made up of 15 amino acids. The germline V and J ends were trimmed by 0 bases and 0 bases, with 7 bases remaining between them. DNA of the CDR3: TGTGCCAGCAGTTACTCGGGCATTAGCACAGATACGCAGTATTTT. Its protein product is CASSYSGISTDTQYF.

The table lists this clonotype with a few counts. This sequence joins TRBV18 and TRBJ2-1; 8 nucleotides align to TRBD2. Germline trimming cut 6 bases from V and 8 bases from J; bases unmatched to any gene: 12. The CDR3 totals 15 residues. Germline CDR1 and CDR2: KGHSH and LQKENI. CDR3 DNA: TGTGCCAGCTCGTTCACCGGGGGGGTTATCGATGAGCAGTTCTTC. This translates into CASSFTGGVIDEQFF.

This clonotype was seen only a few times. V and J are TRBV7-2 and TRBJ2-4; D may be TRBD2 (6 bases). V lost 5 bases and J lost 3, with 8 bases in between. Germline CDR1 SGHTA, CDR2 FQGNSA. This CDR3 has 13 amino acids. As DNA, the CDR3 is TGTGCCAGCAGCCCTAGCGTCAAAAACATTCAGTACTTC. It codes for CASSPSVKNIQYF.

This clonotype was seen only a few times. This chain connects TRBV2 to TRBJ2-7; D not certain. Deletions cut 0 bases from V and 0 bases from J, with 3 bases between. CDR1 and CDR2 from the germline V gene are SNHLY and FYNNEI. The CDR3 consists of 13 residues. The CDR3 nucleotides are TGTGCCAGCAGTGAAGCGCACTCCTACGAGCAGTACTTC. This sequence encodes CASSEAHSYEQYF.

This clonotype was found a few times. The gene calls are TRBV5-1 and TRBJ1-1; a weak D match, TRBD1 (5 bases). V was clipped by 3 bases and J by 7 bases, with 13 bases between them. Germline values: CDR1 SGHRS, CDR2 YFSETQ. The CDR3 covers 13 residues. The CDR3 nucleotides are TGCGCCAGCAGCTATGACAGCCAACGTGAAGCTTTCTTT. Protein product: CASSYDSQREAFF.